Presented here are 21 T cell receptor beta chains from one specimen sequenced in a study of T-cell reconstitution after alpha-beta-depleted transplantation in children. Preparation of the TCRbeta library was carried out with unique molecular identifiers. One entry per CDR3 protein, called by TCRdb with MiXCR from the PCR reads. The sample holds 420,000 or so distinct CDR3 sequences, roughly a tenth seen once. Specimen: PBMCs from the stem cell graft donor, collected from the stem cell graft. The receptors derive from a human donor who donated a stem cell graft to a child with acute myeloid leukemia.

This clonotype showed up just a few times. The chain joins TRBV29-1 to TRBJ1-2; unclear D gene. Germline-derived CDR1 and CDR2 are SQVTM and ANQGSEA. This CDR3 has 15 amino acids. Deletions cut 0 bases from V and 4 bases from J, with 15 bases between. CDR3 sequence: CSVEDRRGLGYGYTF. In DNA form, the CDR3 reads TGCAGCGTTGAAGATCGACGGGGTTTGGGCTATGGCTACACCTTC.

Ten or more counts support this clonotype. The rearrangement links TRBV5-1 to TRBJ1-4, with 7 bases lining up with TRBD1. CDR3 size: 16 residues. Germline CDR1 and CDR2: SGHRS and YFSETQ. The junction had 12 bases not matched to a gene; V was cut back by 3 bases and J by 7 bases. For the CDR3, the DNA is TGCGCCAGCAGCTCGGACAGGCTCCGGAGAGGTGAAAAACTGTTTTTT. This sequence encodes CASSSDRLRRGEKLFF. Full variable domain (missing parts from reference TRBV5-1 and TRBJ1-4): KAGVTQTPRYLIKTRGQQVTLSCSPISGHRSVSWYQQTPGQGLQFLFEYFSETQRNKGNFPGRFSGRQFSNSRSEMNVSTLELGDSALYLCASSSDRLRRGEKLFFGSGTQLSVL.

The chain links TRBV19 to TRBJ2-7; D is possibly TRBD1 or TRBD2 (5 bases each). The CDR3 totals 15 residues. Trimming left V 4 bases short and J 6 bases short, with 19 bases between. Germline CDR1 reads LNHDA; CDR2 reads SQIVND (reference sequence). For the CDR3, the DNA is TGTGCCAGTAGTAGCCGGGGCGAATTGCCATCCGAGCAGTACTTC. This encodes CASSSRGELPSEQYF.

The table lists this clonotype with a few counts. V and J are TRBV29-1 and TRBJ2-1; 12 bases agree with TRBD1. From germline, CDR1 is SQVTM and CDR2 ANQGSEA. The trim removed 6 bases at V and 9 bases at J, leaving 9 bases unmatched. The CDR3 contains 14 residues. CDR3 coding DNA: TGCAGCGTCCACGGGACAGGGGGCTTAGGTGAGCAGTTCTTC. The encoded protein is CSVHGTGGLGEQFF.

The CDR3 loop reads CASNWAGESRHEQYF. CDR3 nucleotides: TGTGCCAGCAATTGGGCGGGAGAAAGTCGCCACGAGCAGTACTTC. This sequence joins TRBV2 and TRBJ2-7; 7 nucleotides align to TRBD2. The trim removed 7 bases at V and 5 bases at J, leaving 14 bases unmatched. There are 15 residues in the CDR3. The V gene's germline CDR1 is SNHLY and CDR2 FYNNEI.

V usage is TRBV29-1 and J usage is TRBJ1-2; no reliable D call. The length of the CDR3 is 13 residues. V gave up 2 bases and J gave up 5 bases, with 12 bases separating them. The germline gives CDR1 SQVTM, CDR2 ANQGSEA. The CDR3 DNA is TGCAGCGTTGAACCTACAGCTCATTATGGCTACACCTTC. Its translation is CSVEPTAHYGYTF.

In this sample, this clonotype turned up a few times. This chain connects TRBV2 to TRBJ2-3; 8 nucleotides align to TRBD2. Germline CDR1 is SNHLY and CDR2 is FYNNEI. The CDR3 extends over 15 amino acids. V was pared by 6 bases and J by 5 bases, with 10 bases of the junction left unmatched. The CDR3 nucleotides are TGTGCCAGCAGACCCGGGGGGGCCGGGGGAGATACGCAGTATTTT. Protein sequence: CASRPGGAGGDTQYF.

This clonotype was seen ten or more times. CDR3 bases: TGCGCCAGCAGCCAAGATTCAGATACCGCCTTTTACGAGCAGTACGTC. Amino acid sequence: CASSQDSDTAFYEQYV. The rearrangement uses TRBV4-1 and TRBJ2-7; D not certain. The V end lost 0 bases, the J end lost 4 bases, and 16 bases lay between the germline ends. This CDR3 spans 16 amino acids. Germline-derived CDR1 and CDR2 are MGHRA and YSYEKL.

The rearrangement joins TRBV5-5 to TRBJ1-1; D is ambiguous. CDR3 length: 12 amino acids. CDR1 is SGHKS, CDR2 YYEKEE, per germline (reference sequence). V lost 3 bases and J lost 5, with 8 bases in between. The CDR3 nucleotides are TGTGCCAGCAGCTGGAGAGGTACTGAAGCTTTCTTT. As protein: CASSWRGTEAFF. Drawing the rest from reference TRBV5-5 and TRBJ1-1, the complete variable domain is DAGVTQSPTHLIKTRGQQVTLRCSPISGHKSVSWYQQVLGQGPQFIFQYYEKEERGRGNFPDRFSARQFPNYSSELNVNALLLGDSALYLCASSWRGTEAFFGQGTRLTVV.

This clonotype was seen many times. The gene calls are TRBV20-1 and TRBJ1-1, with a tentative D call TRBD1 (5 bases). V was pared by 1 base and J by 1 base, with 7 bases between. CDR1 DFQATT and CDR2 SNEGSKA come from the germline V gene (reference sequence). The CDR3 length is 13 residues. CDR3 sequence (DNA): TGCAGTGCTAGAGGACAGTCGAACACTGAAGCTTTCTTT. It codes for CSARGQSNTEAFF.

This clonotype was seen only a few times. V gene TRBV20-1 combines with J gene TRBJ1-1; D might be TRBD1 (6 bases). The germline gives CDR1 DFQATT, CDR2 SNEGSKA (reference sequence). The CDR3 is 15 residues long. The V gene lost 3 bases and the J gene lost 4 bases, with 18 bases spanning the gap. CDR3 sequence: CSASPTTGRATEAFF. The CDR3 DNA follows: TGCAGTGCTAGCCCCACTACAGGGAGGGCCACTGAAGCTTTCTTT.

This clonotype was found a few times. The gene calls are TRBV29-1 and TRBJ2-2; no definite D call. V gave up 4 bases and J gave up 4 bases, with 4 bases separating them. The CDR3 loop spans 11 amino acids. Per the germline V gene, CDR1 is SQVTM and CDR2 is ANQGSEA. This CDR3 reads CSVVGTGELFF. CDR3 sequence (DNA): TGCAGCGTTGTGGGCACCGGGGAGCTGTTTTTT.

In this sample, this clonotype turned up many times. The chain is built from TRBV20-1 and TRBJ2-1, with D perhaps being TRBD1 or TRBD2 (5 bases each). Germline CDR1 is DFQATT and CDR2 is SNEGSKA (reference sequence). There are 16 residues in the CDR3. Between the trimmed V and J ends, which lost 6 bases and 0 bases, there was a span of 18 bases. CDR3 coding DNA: TGCAGTGCCCCAGAGGGGCGCTTAAGCTCCTACAATGAGCAGTTCTTC. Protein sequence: CSAPEGRLSSYNEQFF.

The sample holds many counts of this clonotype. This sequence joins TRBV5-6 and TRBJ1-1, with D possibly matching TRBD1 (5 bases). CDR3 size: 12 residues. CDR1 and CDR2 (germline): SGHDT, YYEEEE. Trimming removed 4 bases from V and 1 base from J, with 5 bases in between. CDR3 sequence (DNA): TGTGCCAGCAGCGGGGGGAACACTGAAGCTTTCTTT. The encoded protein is CASSGGNTEAFF.

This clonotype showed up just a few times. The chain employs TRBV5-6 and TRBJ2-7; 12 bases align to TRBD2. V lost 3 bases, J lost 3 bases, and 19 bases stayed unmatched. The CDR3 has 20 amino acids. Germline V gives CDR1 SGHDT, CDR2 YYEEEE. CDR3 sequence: CASSSGPGTGRLAGVYEQYF. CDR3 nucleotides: TGTGCCAGCAGCTCGGGGCCCGGGACAGGAAGACTAGCGGGGGTCTACGAGCAGTACTTC.

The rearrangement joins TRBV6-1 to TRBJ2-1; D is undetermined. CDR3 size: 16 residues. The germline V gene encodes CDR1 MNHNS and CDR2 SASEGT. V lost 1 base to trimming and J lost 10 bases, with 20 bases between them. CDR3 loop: CASSEGWDRAEPEQFF. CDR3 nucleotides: TGTGCCAGCAGTGAAGGGTGGGATAGGGCGGAACCAGAGCAGTTCTTC.

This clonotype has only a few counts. CDR3 sequence (DNA): TGTGCCAGCAGCCTTCGGGGGGGGACTTACAATGAGCAGTTCTTC. Translating gives CASSLRGGTYNEQFF. The chain couples TRBV9 to TRBJ2-1; 8 bases are a match to TRBD2. CDR3 length equals 15 residues. Per germline, CDR1 SGDLS and CDR2 YYNGEE. Trimming removed 4 bases from V and 4 bases from J; junction bases left unmatched: 7. The full variable domain, its missing parts supplied by reference TRBV9 and TRBJ2-1, is DSGVTQTPKHLITATGQRVTLRCSPRSGDLSVYWYQQSLDQGLQFLIQYYNGEERAKGNILERFSAQQFPDLHSELNLSSLELGDSALYFCASSLRGGTYNEQFFGPGTRLTVL.

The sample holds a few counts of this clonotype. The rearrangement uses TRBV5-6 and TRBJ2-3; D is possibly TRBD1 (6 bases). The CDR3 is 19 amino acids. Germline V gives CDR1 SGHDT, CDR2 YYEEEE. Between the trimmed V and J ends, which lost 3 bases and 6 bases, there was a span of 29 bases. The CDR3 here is CASSWRPGLGALVQDTQYF. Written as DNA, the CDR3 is TGTGCCAGCAGCTGGAGGCCGGGTCTGGGGGCGCTTGTACAGGATACGCAGTATTTT.

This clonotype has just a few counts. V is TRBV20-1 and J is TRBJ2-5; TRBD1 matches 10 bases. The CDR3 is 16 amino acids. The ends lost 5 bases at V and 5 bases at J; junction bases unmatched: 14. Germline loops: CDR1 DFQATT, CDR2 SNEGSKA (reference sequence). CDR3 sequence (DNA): TGCAGTGCTGAACCGGGACAGGGGAGCCAGCCGGAGACCCAGTACTTC. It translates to CSAEPGQGSQPETQYF.

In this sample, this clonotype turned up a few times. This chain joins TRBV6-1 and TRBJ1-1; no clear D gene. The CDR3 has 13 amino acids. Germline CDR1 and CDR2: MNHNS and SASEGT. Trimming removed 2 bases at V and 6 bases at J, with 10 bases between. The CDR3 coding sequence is TGTGCCAGCAGTGAAAGTGAGCAAGCTGAAGCTTTCTTT. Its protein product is CASSESEQAEAFF.

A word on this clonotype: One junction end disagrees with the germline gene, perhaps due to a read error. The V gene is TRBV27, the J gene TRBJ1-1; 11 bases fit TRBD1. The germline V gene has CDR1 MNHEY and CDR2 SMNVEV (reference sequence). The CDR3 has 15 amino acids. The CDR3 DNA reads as TGTGCCAGCAGTCCACTGGACAGGGGGCTAACTGAAGTTTTCTTT. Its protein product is CASSPLDRGLTEVFF.